This T cell receptor beta chain derives from a study of blood T cells in healthy people across ages (dated by TCRdb to the mid-2010s). A note on the overall study: Template switching captured roughly one uniquely barcoded TCR beta cDNA molecule per two T cells in model experiments. Age-related changes in TCR beta repertoire diversity were measured in the study by deep sequencing normalized with unique cDNA molecular identifiers. The donors were split into four age groups: young (average around 15 years), middle-aged (roughly 40), aged (approximately 60) and long-lived (approximately 80). To avoid experimental bias, donors of different ages were distributed randomly across sequencing lanes. Two additional independent replicas of 1 million unique cDNA reads from the same blood draw were analyzed for two donors (one aged 18 to 30 and one aged 80 or older).

The receptor library was made with 5' RACE. The reads were generated on an Illumina HiSeq 2500. A second PCR of roughly 7 to 11 cycles was run with a J-beta primer mix and a sample-barcoded 5' primer. A unique molecular identifier was introduced onto each TCR beta cDNA molecule by a template-switch 5' adaptor carrying 12 random nucleotides. At least 2.5 million CDR3-containing paired-end reads were obtained from each sample. First-strand cDNA synthesis was performed from all RNA using the Mint cDNA synthesis kit, with priming by a TRBC-specific oligonucleotide. Following uracil-DNA glycosylase treatment, a first 18-cycle PCR with universal primers M1SS and BC2_uni_R was performed on all cDNA. The study's own analysis went as follows. Normalization of each sample was performed by random selection of 1 million high-quality reads, each carrying a distinct molecular identifier. Instead of being binned into consensus sequences, reads with shared molecular identifiers were discarded. MiTCR, with a Q25 quality threshold and the strictest error-elimination algorithm, was used for CDR3 identification, clonotype clustering and error correction. Lower-bound total TCR beta diversity was estimated with a nonparametric unseen species model using Euler transformation. TCRdb reanalyzed the raw reads on its own, using fastp at Q25 for trimming and MiXCR for clone calling, and kept in-frame beta chains. Rows are combined by CDR3 protein, so each entry shows the most common genes and DNA. TCRdb assigned the V and J calls; the authors' analysis was not used. This sample has 1.5 million to 2 million distinct CDR3 sequences in its table, and 40% to 55% of those were observed once. The top ten clonotypes cover around 2.1% of the sample.

The 35 to 40 donors, aged about 6 to 100 years, were systemically healthy Caucasian individuals from Russia. About 10 milliliters of peripheral blood were drawn from each donor into EDTA-treated Vacutainer tubes. Ficoll-Paque density-gradient centrifugation was used to isolate PBMCs, with at least 6 million per sample. Total RNA was extracted from PBMCs with Trizol reagent, with at least 5.5 micrograms obtained per sample. Naive CD45RAhigh/CD27high T cell percentages were measured by flow cytometry on a PBMC aliquot from every donor. This clonotype was observed a handful of times. Its target antigen remains unknown. No qualities accompany the bases; no much larger clone lies one base away. Study-wide conclusions, independent of this receptor: The long-lived group showed more naive CD4+ T cells, fewer expanded clones and increased TCR diversity than the aged group, suggesting age selection. There was a strong correlation between observed TCR beta diversity and the percentage of naive T cells measured by flow cytometry. Bulk unsorted PBMC profiling prevented conclusive comparison of naive and antigen-experienced compartments. Observed TCR beta diversity per million T cells fell roughly linearly with age, and a significant reduction was already apparent by age around 40. Total diversity estimates from one million sequenced T cells were considered lower bounds and underestimates. The CMV infection status of donors was not known, potentially confounding age-related changes in expanded clonotypes.

This clonotype was sampled from a woman between 40 and 50 years old in good health. What was sequenced was blood.

This receptor has the CDR3 CASSLPEKGTVLYEQYF. In nucleotides, the sequence is TGCGCCAGCAGCTTGCCCGAAAAGGGAACAGTACTTTACGAGCAGTACTTC. The rearrangement joined TRBV5-1 to TRBJ2-7, with the D gene call left open. CDR1 SGHRS and CDR2 YFSETQ are derived from the germline V gene. The junction carries 21 bases between V and J, which are trimmed by 1 base and 4 bases respectively. From the cysteine through the phenylalanine, the CDR3 covers 17 amino acids. Only the CDR3 DNA stays, 51 bases, in frame from base 1.